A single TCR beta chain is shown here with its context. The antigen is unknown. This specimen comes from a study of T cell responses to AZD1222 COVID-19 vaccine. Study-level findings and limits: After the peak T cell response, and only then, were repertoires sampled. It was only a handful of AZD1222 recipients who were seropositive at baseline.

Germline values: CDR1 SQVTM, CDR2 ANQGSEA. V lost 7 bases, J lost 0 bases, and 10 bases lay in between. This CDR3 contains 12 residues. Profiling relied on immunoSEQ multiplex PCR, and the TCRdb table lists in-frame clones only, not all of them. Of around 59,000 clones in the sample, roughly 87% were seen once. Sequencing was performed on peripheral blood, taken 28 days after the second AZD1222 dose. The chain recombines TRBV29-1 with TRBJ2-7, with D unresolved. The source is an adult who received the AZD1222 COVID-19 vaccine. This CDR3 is CSAGRTSYEQYF. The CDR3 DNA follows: TGCAGCGCTGGACGGACCTCCTACGAGCAGTACTTC.